The 5 T cell receptor beta chains listed next were all sequenced from one sample in a study of T cell repertoires in cytomegalovirus infection. TCRdb reprocessed the reads with MiXCR, giving one entry per CDR3 protein. The data show roughly 920,000 distinct CDR3 sequences, around 29% seen once. What these receptors recognize is not known. Sequencing was performed on cultured CD8+ T cells from PBMCs, taken from culture after CMV antigen stimulation. The receptors were sampled from a human donor in good health (CMV status not recorded). Some clones in this sample may be carry-over from other donors' samples.

Ten or more counts support this clonotype. This chain uses TRBV7-2 with TRBJ2-6; no definite D call. Trimming pared 2 bases from V and 0 bases from J, leaving 14 bases between. CDR3 length: 18 residues. Germline values: CDR1 SGHTA, CDR2 FQGNSA. CDR3 nucleotide sequence: TGTGCCAGCAGCTTATTTTGGGATTACACCTCTGGGGCCAACGTCCTGACTTTC. Its translation: CASSLFWDYTSGANVLTF.

This clonotype showed up just a few times. The rearrangement uses TRBV6-2 or TRBV6-3 and TRBJ2-7; D is possibly TRBD1 (5 bases). There are 15 residues in the CDR3. Trimming removed 2 bases at V and 0 bases at J, with 11 bases between. Germline CDR1 MNHEY, CDR2 SVGEGT. The chain's CDR3 is CASSYGREVSYEQYV. CDR3 coding DNA: TGTGCCAGCAGTTACGGCAGGGAAGTCTCCTACGAGCAGTACGTC.

The chain joins TRBV27 to TRBJ2-7; 7 nucleotides line up with TRBD1. Germline V gene data show CDR1 as MNHEY and CDR2 as SMNVEV (reference sequence). There are 14 residues in the CDR3. The junction had 6 bases not matched to a gene; V was cut back by 5 bases and J by 2 bases. The CDR3 coding sequence is TGTGCCAGCAGTACCTGGACAGGAGCCTACGAGCAGTACTTC. It encodes CASSTWTGAYEQYF.

The rearrangement joins TRBV12-3 or TRBV12-4 to TRBJ1-2; D not certain. There are 13 residues in the CDR3. With 3 bases removed from V and 8 bases from J, the gap between germline ends came to 13 bases. CDR3 protein: CASSFGVVAGYTF. The CDR3 DNA reads as TGTGCCAGCAGTTTTGGCGTCGTAGCGGGCTACACCTTC.

This clonotype was seen at least ten times. The chain is built from TRBV2 and TRBJ1-5; 11 bases line up with TRBD1. The CDR3 consists of 13 residues. J was trimmed by 11 bases and V by 7 bases; bases with no gene match: 7. Per germline, CDR1 SNHLY and CDR2 FYNNEI. CDR3 in amino acids: CASTDRGPLTQHF. Here the CDR3 DNA reads TGTGCCAGCACGGACAGGGGGCCCCTAACCCAGCATTTT.